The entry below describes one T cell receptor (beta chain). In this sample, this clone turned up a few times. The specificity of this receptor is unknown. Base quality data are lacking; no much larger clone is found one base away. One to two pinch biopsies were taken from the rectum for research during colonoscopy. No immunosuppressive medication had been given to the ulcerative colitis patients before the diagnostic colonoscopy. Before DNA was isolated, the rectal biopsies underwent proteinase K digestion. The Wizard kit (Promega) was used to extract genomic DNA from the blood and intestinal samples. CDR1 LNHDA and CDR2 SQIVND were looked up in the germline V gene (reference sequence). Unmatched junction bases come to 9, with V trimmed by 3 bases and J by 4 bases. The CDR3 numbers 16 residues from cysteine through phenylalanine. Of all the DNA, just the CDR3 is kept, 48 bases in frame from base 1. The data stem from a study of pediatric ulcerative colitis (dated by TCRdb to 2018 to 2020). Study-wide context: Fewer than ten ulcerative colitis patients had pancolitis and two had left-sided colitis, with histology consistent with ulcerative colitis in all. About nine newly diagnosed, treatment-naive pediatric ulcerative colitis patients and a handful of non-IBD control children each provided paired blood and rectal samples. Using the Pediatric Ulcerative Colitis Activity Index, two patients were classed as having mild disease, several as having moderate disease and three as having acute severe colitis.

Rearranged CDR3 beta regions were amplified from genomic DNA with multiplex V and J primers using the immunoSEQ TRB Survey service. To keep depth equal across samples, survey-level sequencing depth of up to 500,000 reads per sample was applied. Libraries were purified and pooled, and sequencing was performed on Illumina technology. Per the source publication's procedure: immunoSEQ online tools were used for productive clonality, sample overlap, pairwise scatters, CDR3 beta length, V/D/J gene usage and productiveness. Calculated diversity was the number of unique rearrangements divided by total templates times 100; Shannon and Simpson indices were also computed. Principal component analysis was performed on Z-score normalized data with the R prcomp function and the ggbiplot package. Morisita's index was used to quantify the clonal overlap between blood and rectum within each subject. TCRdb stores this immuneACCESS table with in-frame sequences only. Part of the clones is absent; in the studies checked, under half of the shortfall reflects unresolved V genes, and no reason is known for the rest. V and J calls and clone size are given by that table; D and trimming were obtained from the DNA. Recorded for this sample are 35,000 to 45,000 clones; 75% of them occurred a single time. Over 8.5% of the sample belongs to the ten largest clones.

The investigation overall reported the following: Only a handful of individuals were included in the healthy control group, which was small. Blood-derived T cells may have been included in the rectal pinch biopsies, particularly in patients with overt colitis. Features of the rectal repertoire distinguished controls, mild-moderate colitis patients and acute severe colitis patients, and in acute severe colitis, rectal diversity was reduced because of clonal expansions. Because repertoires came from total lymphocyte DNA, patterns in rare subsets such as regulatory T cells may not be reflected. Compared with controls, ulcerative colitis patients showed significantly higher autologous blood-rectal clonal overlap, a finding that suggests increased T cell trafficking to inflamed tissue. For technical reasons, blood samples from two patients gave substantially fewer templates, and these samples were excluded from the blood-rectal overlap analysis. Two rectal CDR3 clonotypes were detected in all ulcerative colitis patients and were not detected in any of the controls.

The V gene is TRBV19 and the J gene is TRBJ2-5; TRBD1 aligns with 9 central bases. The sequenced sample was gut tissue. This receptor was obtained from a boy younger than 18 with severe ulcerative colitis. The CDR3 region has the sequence CASSMGPGQGSETQYF. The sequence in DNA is TGTGCCAGTAGTATGGGTCCGGGACAGGGTTCAGAGACCCAGTACTTC.